This is a list of T cell receptor beta chains from one sample in a study of read filtering for tumor transcriptome and immune sequencing. TCRdb called the reads again in MiXCR, with one record for every CDR3 protein. The top ten hold just under 8.5% of the sample, which has about 130,000 distinct CDR3 sequences, under 15% seen once. What was sequenced was a population of CD138-negative cells sorted from bone marrow. These receptors were collected from a donor at least 40 years old with multiple myeloma. CDR3s include the opening cysteine and the closing phenylalanine or tryptophan. A D gene is named only where the DNA matches it firmly. The size field is filled for only some rows; it gives once, few, many or a size class.

V: TRBV3-1
J: TRBJ1-1
D: -
size: many
length: 13
DNA: TGTGCCAGCAGCCAAGTCCGGAACACTGAAGCTTTCTTT
CDR3: CASSQVRNTEAFF

V: TRBV4-1
J: TRBJ2-1
D: TRBD2
size: many
length: 15
DNA: TGCGCCAGCAGCCGGAGGAGCGGGACCTACAATGAGCAGTTCTTC
CDR3: CASSRRSGTYNEQFF

V: TRBV29-1
J: TRBJ2-1
D: TRBD2
size: many
length: 14
DNA: TGCAGCGTTGTGGGACTAGCGGGGACTAATGAGCAGTTCTTC
CDR3: CSVVGLAGTNEQFF

V: TRBV6-5
J: TRBJ1-2
D: -
size: many
length: 14
DNA: TGTGCCAGCAGTTATGGGTCGGGACTCTATGGCTACACCTTC
CDR3: CASSYGSGLYGYTF

V: TRBV30
J: TRBJ2-1
D: TRBD2
size: many
length: 17
DNA: TGTGCCTGGAGGGTGACTAGCGGGAGTCGTTCCTACAATGAGCAGTTCTTC
CDR3: CAWRVTSGSRSYNEQFF

V: TRBV12-3/TRBV12-4
J: TRBJ1-1
D: -
size: -
length: 15
DNA: TGTGCCAGCAGACACCCGGGACGGAAGAACACTGAAGCTTTCTTT
CDR3: CASRHPGRKNTEAFF

V: TRBV2
J: TRBJ2-1
D: TRBD2
size: -
length: 14
DNA: TGTGCCACGCGGCGGGAGGGGGTATACAATGAGCAGTTCTTC
CDR3: CATRREGVYNEQFF

V: TRBV20-1
J: TRBJ2-1
D: TRBD2
size: -
length: 15
DNA: TGCAGTGCCAGGACTAGCGGGAGGGCCTACAATGAGCAGTTCTTC
CDR3: CSARTSGRAYNEQFF

V: TRBV29-1
J: TRBJ2-3
D: -
size: few
length: 12
DNA: TGCAGCGTTGTAGGGGAGGTAGATACGCAGTATTTT
CDR3: CSVVGEVDTQYF

V: TRBV29-1
J: TRBJ2-1
D: TRBD2
size: -
length: 16
DNA: TGCAGCGTCGATGGACTAGCGGGAGCATCCTACAATGAGCAGTTCTTC
CDR3: CSVDGLAGASYNEQFF

V: TRBV11-2
J: TRBJ2-2
D: -
size: few
length: 15
DNA: TGTGCCAGCAGTAGGGACTTTCCGAACACCGGGGAGCTGTTTTTT
CDR3: CASSRDFPNTGELFF

V: TRBV20-1
J: TRBJ2-5
D: -
size: -
length: 11
DNA: TGCAGTGCAAGGACGGGGGAGACCCAGTACTTC
CDR3: CSARTGETQYF

V: TRBV6-5
J: TRBJ2-3
D: -
size: many
length: 16
DNA: TGTGCCAGCAGTCGAGAGGGGACCACGGGCCCAGATACGCAGTATTTT
CDR3: CASSREGTTGPDTQYF

V: TRBV19
J: TRBJ2-1
D: TRBD1
size: many
length: 14
DNA: TGTGCCAGTATGACAGGGACAACCTCCGAAGGGCAGTTCTTC
CDR3: CASMTGTTSEGQFF

V: TRBV20-1
J: TRBJ2-1
D: TRBD2
size: many
length: 15
DNA: TGCAGTGCTAGAGTGGCGGGAGGGGCCTACAATGAGCAGTTCTTC
CDR3: CSARVAGGAYNEQFF

V: TRBV20-1
J: TRBJ1-6
D: -
size: many
length: 13
DNA: TGCAGTGCCCGCCGGGGGCTCAATTCACCCCTCCACTTT
CDR3: CSARRGLNSPLHF

V: TRBV7-2
J: TRBJ2-7
D: -
size: many
length: 13
DNA: TGTGCCAGCAGCGGCCGGGCACTGAGCGAGCAGTACTTC
CDR3: CASSGRALSEQYF

V: TRBV10-1
J: TRBJ2-1
D: TRBD2
size: -
length: 17
DNA: TGCGCCAGCAGTGAGCGGACTAGCGGGAGGGCCCGGAATGAGCAGTTCTTC
CDR3: CASSERTSGRARNEQFF

V: TRBV20-1
J: TRBJ1-5
D: -
size: many
length: 13
DNA: TGCAGTGCTAGGGGGGACACTAATCAGCCCCAGCATTTT
CDR3: CSARGDTNQPQHF

V: TRBV7-2
J: TRBJ2-5
D: -
size: -
length: 15
DNA: TGTGCCAGCAGGATGGGACGCAACCAGCGTGAGACCCAGTACTTC
CDR3: CASRMGRNQRETQYF

V: TRBV5-1
J: TRBJ2-5
D: -
size: many
length: 14
DNA: TGCGCCAGCACACCGGGACGAAGACAAGAGACCCAGTACTTC
CDR3: CASTPGRRQETQYF

V: TRBV7-2
J: TRBJ1-6
D: -
size: many
length: 16
DNA: TGTGCCAGCAGACCCCCCCCGGACCTAAATAATTCACCCCTCCACTTT
CDR3: CASRPPPDLNNSPLHF

V: TRBV18
J: TRBJ2-1
D: -
size: many
length: 15
DNA: TGTGCCAGCTCTCCCCAGCGGAGTCGACACAATGAGCAGTTCTTC
CDR3: CASSPQRSRHNEQFF

V: TRBV7-9
J: TRBJ2-1
D: TRBD1
size: -
length: 15
DNA: TGTGCCAGCAGCCCCCCCACAGGGGTATTCAATGAGCAGTTCTTC
CDR3: CASSPPTGVFNEQFF

V: TRBV20-1
J: TRBJ2-7
D: -
size: many
length: 13
DNA: TGCAGTGCAACCCCACCCCCCCTCTACGAGCAGTACTTC
CDR3: CSATPPPLYEQYF